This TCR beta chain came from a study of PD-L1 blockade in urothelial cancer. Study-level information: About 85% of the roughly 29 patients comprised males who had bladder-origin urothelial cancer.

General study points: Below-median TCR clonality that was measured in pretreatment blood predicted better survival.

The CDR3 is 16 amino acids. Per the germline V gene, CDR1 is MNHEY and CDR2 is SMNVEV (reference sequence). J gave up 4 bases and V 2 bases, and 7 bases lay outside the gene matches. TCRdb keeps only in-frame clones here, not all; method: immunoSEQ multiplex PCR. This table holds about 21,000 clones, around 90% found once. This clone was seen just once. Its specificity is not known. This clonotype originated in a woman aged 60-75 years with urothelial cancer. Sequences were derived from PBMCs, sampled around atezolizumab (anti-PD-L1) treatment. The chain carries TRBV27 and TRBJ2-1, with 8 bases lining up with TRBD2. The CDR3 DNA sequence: TGTGCCAGCAGTTTACCCCAGCGGGAGCAATACAATGAGCAGTTCTTC. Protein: CASSLPQREQYNEQFF.